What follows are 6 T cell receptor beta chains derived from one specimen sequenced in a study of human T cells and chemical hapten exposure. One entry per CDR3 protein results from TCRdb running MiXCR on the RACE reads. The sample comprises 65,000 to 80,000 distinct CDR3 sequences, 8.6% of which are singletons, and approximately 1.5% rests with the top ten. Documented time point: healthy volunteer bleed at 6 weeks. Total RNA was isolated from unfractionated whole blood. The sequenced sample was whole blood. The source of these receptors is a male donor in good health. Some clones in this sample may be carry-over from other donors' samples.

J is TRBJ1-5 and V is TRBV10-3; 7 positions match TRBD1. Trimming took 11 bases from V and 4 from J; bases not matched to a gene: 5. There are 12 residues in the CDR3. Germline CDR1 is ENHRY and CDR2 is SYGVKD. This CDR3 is CASGTENQPQHF. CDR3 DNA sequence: TGTGCCTCAGGGACAGAAAATCAGCCCCAGCATTTT.

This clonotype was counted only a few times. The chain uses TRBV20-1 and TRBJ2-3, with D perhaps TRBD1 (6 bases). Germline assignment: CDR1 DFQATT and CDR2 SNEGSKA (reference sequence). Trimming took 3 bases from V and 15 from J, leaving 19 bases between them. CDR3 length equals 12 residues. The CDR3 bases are TGCAGTGCTAGTCTAGCACAGGGACCTCTATATTTT. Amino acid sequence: CSASLAQGPLYF.

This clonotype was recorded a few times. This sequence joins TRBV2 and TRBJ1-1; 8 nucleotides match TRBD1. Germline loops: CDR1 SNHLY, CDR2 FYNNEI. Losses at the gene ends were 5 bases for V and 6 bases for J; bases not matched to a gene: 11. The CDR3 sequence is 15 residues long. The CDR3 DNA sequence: TGTGCCAGCAGTACTTCAGACAGGGGCACCTCTGAAGCTTTCTTT. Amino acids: CASSTSDRGTSEAFF. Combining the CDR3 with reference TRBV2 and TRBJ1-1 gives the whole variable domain EPEVTQTPSHQVTQMGQEVILRCVPISNHLYFYWYRQILGQKVEFLVSFYNNEISEKSEIFDDQFSVERPDGSNFTLKIRSTKLEDSAMYFCASSTSDRGTSEAFFGQGTRLTVV.

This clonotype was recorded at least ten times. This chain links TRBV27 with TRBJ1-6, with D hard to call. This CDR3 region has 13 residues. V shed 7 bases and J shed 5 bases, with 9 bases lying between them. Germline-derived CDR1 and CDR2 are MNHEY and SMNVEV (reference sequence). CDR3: CASTEDHNSPLHF. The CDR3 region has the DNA TGTGCCAGCACCGAGGACCATAATTCACCCCTCCACTTT.

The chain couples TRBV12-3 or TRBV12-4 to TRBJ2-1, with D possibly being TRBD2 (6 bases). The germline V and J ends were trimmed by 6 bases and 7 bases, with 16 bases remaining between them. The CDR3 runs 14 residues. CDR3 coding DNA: TGTGCCAGCAGGGCCTCTAGCGTTCGGAATGAGCAGTTCTTC. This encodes CASRASSVRNEQFF.

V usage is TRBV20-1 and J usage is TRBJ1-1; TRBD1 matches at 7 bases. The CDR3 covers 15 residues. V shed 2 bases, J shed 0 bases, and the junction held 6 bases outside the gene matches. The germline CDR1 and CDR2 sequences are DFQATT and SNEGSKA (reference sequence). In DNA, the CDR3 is TGCAGTGCTAGATCGACAGGGAGGCTGAACACTGAAGCTTTCTTT. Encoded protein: CSARSTGRLNTEAFF.